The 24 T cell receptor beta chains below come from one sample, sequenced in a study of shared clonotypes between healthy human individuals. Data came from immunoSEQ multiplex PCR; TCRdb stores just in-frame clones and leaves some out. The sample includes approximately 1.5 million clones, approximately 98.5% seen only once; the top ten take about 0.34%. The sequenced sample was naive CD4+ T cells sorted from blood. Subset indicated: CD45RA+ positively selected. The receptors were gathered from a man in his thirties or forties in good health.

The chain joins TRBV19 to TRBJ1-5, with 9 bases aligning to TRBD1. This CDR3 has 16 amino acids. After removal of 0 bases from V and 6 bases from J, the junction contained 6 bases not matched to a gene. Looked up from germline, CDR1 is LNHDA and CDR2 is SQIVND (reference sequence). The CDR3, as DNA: TGTGCCAGTAGTATAGAGGGACAGGGAAGGTTTCAGCCCCAGCATTTT. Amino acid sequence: CASSIEGQGRFQPQHF.

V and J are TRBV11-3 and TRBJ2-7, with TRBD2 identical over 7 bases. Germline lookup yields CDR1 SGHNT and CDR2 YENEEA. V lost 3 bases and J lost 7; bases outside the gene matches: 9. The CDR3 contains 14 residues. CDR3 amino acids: CASSFGAGAEEQYF. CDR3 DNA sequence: TGTGCCAGCAGCTTTGGGGCGGGAGCTGAAGAGCAGTACTTC.

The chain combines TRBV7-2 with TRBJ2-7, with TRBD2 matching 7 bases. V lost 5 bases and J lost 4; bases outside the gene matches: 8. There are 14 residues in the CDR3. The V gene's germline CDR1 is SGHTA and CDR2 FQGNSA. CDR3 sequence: CASSTTSVTYEQYF. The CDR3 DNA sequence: TGTGCCAGCAGCACTACTAGCGTTACGTACGAGCAGTACTTC.

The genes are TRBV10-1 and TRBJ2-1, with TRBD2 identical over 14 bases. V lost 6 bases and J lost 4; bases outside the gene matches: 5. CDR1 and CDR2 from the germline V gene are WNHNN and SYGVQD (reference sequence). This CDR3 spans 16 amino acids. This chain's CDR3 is CASSKTSGRVYNEQFF. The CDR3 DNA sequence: TGCGCCAGCAGCAAGACTAGCGGGAGGGTTTACAATGAGCAGTTCTTC.

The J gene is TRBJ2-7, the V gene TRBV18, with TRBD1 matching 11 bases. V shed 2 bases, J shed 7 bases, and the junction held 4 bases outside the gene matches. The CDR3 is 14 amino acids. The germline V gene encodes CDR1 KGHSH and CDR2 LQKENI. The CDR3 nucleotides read TGTGCCAGCTCACCAAGGACAGGGGGCGCAGAGCAGTACTTC. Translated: CASSPRTGGAEQYF.

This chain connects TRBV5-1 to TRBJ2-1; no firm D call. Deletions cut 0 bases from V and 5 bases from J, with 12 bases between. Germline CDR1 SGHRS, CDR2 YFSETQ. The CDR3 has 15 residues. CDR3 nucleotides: TGCGCCAGCAGCTTGGTTGCTTCCGCAGACAATGAGCAGTTCTTC. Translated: CASSLVASADNEQFF.

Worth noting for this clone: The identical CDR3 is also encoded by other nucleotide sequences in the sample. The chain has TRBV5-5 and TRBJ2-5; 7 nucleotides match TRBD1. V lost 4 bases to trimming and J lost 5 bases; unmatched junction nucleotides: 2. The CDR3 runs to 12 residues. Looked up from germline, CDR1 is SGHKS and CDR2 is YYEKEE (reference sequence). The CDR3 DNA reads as TGTGCCAGCAGCCTGACAGGGGAGACCCAGTACTTC. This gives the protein CASSLTGETQYF. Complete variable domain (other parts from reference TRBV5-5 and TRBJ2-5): DAGVTQSPTHLIKTRGQQVTLRCSPISGHKSVSWYQQVLGQGPQFIFQYYEKEERGRGNFPDRFSARQFPNYSSELNVNALLLGDSALYLCASSLTGETQYFGPGTRLLVL.

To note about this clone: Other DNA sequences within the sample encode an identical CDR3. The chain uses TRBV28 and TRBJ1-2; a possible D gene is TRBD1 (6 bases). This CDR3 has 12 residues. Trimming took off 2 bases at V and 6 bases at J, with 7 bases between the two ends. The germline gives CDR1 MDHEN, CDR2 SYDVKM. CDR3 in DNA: TGTGCCAGCAGTTTAAGGGGGAATGGCTACACCTTC. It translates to CASSLRGNGYTF.

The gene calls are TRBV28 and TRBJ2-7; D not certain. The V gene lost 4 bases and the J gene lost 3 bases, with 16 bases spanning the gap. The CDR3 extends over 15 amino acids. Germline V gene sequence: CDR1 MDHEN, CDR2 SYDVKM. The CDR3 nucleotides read TGTGCCAGCAGTTCCGGACCGCAATCGTTCTACGAGCAGTACTTC. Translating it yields CASSSGPQSFYEQYF.

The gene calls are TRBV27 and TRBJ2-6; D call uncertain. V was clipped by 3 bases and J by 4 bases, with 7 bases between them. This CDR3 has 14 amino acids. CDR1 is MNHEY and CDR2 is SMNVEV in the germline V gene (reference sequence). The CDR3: CASSFLAGANVLTF. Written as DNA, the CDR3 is TGTGCCAGCAGTTTTCTGGCCGGGGCCAACGTCCTGACTTTC.

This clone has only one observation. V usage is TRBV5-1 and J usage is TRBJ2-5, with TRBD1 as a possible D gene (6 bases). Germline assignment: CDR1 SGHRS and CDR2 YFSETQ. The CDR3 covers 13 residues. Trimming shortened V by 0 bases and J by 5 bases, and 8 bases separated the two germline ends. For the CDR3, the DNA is TGCGCCAGCAGCTTGGGGACAGCCGAGACCCAGTACTTC. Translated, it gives CASSLGTAETQYF.

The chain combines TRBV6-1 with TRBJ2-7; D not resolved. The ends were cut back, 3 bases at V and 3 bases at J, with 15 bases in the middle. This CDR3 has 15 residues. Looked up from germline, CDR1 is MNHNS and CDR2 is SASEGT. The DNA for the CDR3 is TGTGCCAGCAGTGAGCAGGACCGTGTAGGCTACGAGCAGTACTTC. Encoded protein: CASSEQDRVGYEQYF.

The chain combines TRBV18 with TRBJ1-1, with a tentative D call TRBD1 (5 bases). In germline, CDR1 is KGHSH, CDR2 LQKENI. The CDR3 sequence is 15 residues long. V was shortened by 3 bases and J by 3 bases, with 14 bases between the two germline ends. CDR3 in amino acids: CASSPPGRGYTEAFF. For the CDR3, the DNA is TGTGCCAGCTCACCGCCAGGAAGGGGCTACACTGAAGCTTTCTTT. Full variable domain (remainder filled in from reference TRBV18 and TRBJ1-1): NAGVMQNPRHLVRRRGQEARLRCSPMKGHSHVYWYRQLPEEGLKFMVYLQKENIIDESGMPKERFSAEFPKEGPSILRIQQVVRGDSAAYFCASSPPGRGYTEAFFGQGTRLTVV.

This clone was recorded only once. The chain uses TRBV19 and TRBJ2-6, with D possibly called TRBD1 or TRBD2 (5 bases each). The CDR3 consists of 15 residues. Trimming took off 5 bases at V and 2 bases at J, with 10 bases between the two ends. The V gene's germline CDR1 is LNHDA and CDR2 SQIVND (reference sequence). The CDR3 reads CASSPLGAGANVLTF. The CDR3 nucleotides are TGTGCCAGTAGTCCCTTGGGGGCTGGGGCCAACGTCCTGACTTTC. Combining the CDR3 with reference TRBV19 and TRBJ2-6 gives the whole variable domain DGGITQSPKYLFRKEGQNVTLSCEQNLNHDAMYWYRQDPGQGLRLIYYSQIVNDFQKGDIAEGYSVSREKKESFPLTVTSAQKNPTAFYLCASSPLGAGANVLTFGAGSRLTVL.

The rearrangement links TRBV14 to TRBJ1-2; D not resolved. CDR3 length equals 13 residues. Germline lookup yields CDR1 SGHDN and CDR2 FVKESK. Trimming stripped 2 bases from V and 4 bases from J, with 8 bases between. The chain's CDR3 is CASSQTGIYGYTF. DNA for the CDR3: TGTGCCAGCAGCCAAACCGGGATCTATGGCTACACCTTC. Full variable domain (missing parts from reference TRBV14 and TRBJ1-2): EAGVTQFPSHSVIEKGQTVTLRCDPISGHDNLYWYRRVMGKEIKFLLHFVKESKQDESGMPNNRFLAERTGGTYSTLKVQPAELEDSGVYFCASSQTGIYGYTFGSGTRLTVV.

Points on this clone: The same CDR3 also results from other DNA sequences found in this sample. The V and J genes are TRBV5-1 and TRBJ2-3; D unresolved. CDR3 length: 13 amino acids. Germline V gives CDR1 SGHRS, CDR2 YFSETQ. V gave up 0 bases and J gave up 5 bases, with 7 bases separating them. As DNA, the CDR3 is TGCGCCAGCAGCTTGGCCAGAGGAGATACGCAGTATTTT. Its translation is CASSLARGDTQYF.

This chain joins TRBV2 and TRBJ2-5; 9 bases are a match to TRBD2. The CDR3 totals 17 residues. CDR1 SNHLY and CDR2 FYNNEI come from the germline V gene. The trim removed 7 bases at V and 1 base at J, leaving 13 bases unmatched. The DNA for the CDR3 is TGTGCCAGCATAGGGGGGCTAGCGGGACAATTCCAAGAGACCCAGTACTTC. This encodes CASIGGLAGQFQETQYF.

CDR3 loop: CASSLSHTTWRYGYTF. In nucleotides, the CDR3 is TGTGCCAGCAGTTTATCTCACACAACCTGGCGCTATGGCTACACCTTC. This chain connects TRBV27 to TRBJ1-2, with no clear D. Germline assignment: CDR1 MNHEY and CDR2 SMNVEV (reference sequence). Between the trimmed V and J ends, which lost 0 bases and 4 bases, there was a span of 15 bases. The CDR3 length is 16 residues.

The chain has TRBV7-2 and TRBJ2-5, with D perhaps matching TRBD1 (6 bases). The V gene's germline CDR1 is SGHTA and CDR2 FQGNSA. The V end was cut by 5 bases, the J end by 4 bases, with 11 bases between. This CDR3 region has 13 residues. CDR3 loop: CASSTGTIETQYF. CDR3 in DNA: TGTGCCAGCAGCACAGGGACAATAGAGACCCAGTACTTC. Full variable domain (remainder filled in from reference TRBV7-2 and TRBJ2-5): GAGVSQSPSNKVTEKGKDVELRCDPISGHTALYWYRQSLGQGLEFLIYFQGNSAPDKSGLPSDRFSAERTGGSVSTLTIQRTQQEDSAVYLCASSTGTIETQYFGPGTRLLVL.

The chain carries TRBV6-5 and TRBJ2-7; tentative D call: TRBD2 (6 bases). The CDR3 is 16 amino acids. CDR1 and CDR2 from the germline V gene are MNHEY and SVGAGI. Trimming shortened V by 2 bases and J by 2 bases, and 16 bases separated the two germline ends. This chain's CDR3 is CASSYAGPPGAYEQYF. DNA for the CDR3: TGTGCCAGCAGTTACGCCGGGCCACCGGGGGCCTACGAGCAGTACTTC.

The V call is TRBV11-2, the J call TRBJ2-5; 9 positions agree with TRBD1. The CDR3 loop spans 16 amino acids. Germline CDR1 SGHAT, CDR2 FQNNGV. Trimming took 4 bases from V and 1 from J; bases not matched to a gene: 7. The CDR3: CASSSPGTGTQETQYF. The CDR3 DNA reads TGTGCCAGCAGCTCCCCTGGGACAGGGACCCAAGAGACCCAGTACTTC.

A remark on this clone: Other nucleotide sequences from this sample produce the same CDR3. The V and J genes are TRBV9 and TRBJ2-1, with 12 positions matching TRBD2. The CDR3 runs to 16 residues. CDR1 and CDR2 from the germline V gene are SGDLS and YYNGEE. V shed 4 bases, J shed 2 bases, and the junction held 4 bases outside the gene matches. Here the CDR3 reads CASSPRLAGAYNEQFF. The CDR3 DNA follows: TGTGCCAGCAGCCCGAGACTAGCGGGAGCCTACAATGAGCAGTTCTTC.

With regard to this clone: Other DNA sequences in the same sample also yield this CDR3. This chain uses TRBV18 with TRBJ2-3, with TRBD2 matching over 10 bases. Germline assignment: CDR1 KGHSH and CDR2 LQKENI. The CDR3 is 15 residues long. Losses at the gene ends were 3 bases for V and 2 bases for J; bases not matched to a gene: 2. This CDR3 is CASSPGLAATDTQYF. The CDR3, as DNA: TGTGCCAGCTCACCCGGACTAGCGGCCACAGATACGCAGTATTTT.

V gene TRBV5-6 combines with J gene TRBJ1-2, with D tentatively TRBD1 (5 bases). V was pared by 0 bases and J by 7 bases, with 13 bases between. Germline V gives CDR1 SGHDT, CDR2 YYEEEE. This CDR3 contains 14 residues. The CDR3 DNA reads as TGTGCCAGCAGCTTGGCCGGGGCGAGTGGTGGCTACACCTTC. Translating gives CASSLAGASGGYTF.